The subject of this entry is one T cell receptor (beta chain). Its antigen is not identified. Once obtained from cultured CD4+ T cells, the DNA was sequenced using the Oncomine TCR Beta short-read assay. TCRdb recomputed calls from the PCR reads with MiXCR, one row per CDR3 protein. Found here are around 14,000 distinct CDR3 sequences, about 56% of them singletons; the top ten hold about 8.1%. There are 14 residues in the CDR3. The J segment lost 2 bases and the V segment lost 4 bases, leaving 8 bases of the junction unmatched. The V gene's germline CDR1 is DFQATT and CDR2 SNEGSKA (reference sequence). The data are from a study of vaccination and CD4 T cells after COVID-19. Whole-study context: Overlapping SARS-CoV-2, HCoV-NL63, HCoV-OC43 and HCoV-229E spike peptides were used to stimulate cells.

The treatment is: roughly 10-day PBMC culture with coronavirus spike peptide pools or control peptides (ViraFEST assay). The sample consisted of CD4+ T cells from blood, cultured in vitro, taken before SARS-CoV-2 vaccination. V and J are TRBV20-1 and TRBJ2-7; TRBD1 matches at 7 bases. This TCR was recovered from a human donor who had recovered from COVID-19. In DNA form, the CDR3 reads TGCAGTGCTAAAAAGGGGGCAGGGCCCTACGAGCAGTACTTC. Its translation is CSAKKGAGPYEQYF.